This paragraph covers one T cell receptor (beta chain) sequence. This entry comes from a study of control samples from healthy donors and cancer patients. Germline CDR1 SGHNT, CDR2 YYREEE (reference sequence). The CDR3 extends over 15 amino acids. V lost 4 bases and J 3 bases, leaving 16 bases between the germline ends. Some clones are missing from TCRdb's copy, which holds only in-frame ones; the method was immunoSEQ multiplex PCR. The repertoire consists of approximately 70,000 clones, with roughly 87% occurring once and the leading ten covering over 3.5%. V and J are TRBV5-4 and TRBJ1-2; D gene unclear. The specimen sequenced was blood. The TCR comes from a woman in her forties or fifties in good health. The CDR3 DNA sequence: TGTGCCAGCAGCGCAGCCGAGGCCCGATACTATGGCTACACCTTC. Translation: CASSAAEARYYGYTF.